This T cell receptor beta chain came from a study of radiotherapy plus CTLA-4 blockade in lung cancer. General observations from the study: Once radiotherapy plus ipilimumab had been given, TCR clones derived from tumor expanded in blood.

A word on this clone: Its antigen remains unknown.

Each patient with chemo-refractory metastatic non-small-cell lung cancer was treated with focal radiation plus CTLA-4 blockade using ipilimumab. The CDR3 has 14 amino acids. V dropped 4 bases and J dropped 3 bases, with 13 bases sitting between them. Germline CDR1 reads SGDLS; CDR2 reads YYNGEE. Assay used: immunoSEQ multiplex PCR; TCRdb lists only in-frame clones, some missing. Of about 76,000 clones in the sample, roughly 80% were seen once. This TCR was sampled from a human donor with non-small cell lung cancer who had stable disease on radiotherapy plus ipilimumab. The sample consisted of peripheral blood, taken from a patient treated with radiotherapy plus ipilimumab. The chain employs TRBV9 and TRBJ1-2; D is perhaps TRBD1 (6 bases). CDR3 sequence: CASSRGGADYGYTF. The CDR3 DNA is TGTGCCAGCAGCAGAGGGGGGGCCGACTATGGCTACACCTTC.